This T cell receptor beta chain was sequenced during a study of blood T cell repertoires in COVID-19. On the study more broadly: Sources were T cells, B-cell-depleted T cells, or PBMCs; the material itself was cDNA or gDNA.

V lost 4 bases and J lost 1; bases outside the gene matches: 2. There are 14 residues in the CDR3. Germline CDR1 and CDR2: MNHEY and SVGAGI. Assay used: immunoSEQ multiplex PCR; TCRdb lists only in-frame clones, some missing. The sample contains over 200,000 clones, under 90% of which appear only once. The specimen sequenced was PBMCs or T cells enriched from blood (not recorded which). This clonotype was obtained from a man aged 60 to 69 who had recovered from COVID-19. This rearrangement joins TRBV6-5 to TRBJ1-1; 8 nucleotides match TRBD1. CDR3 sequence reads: CASSWTGKNTEAFF. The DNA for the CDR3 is TGTGCCAGCAGTTGGACAGGGAAGAACACTGAAGCTTTCTTT.